Given below is one T cell receptor (beta chain) in context. Source study methods: Nucleated cell counts were estimated from reference gene primer amplification. Only in-frame clones appear in the TCRdb table, and some are missing; sequencing was by immunoSEQ multiplex PCR. Clone size and V and J calls were adopted from that table, with D and trimming inferred from the DNA. The table records about 83,000 clones, 87% of them present only once. This specimen comes from a study of blood T cell repertoires in COVID-19. Study as a whole: The origin of the acute and convalescent COVID-19 samples was the United States, Italy and Spain. In each case, the material was cDNA or gDNA derived from T cells, B-cell-depleted T cells, or PBMCs.

CDR1 is SGHAT and CDR2 is FQNNGV in the germline V gene. V gave up 5 bases and J gave up 0 bases; unmatched junction bases: 5. This CDR3 has 15 residues. The chain carries TRBV11-2 and TRBJ2-3; TRBD1 agrees at 7 bases. Input material: peripheral blood. The source of this sequence is a woman aged 45 to 65 with active or convalescent COVID-19. This chain's CDR3 is CASSSPGQSTDTQYF. The DNA of the CDR3 is TGTGCCAGCAGCAGCCCGGGACAGAGCACAGATACGCAGTATTTT.